A single sample is the source of the 22 T cell receptor beta chains below, sequenced in a study of chemoradiotherapy in HPV16-positive cancers. The table came from immunoSEQ multiplex PCR; TCRdb's copy has only in-frame clones and leaves some out. The table records tens of thousands of clones, about 87% of them present only once. The starting material was blood, obtained from a patient who underwent chemoradiotherapy. All receptors come from a human donor with HPV-associated anogenital cancer.

The chain combines TRBV4-3 with TRBJ2-5; a possible D gene is TRBD1 (7 bases). Germline-derived CDR1 and CDR2 are LGHNA and YSLEER. CDR3 length equals 16 residues. The germline V and J ends were trimmed by 0 bases and 4 bases, with 15 bases remaining between them. The CDR3 loop is CASSQDFPQGGETQYF. The CDR3 nucleotides are TGCGCCAGCAGCCAAGATTTCCCCCAGGGGGGAGAGACCCAGTACTTC.

This rearrangement joins TRBV7-2 to TRBJ1-6; D is unresolved. Germline lookup yields CDR1 SGHTA and CDR2 FQGNSA. The CDR3 sequence is 14 residues long. Deletions cut 2 bases from V and 6 bases from J, with 8 bases between. The CDR3 sequence: CASSLMFSNSPLHF. The CDR3, as DNA: TGTGCCAGCAGCTTAATGTTCAGTAATTCACCCCTCCACTTT.

The rearrangement joins TRBV7-9 to TRBJ1-1; TRBD1 might be the D (6 bases). The CDR3 sequence is 11 residues long. Germline values: CDR1 SEHNR, CDR2 FQNEAQ (reference sequence). Trimming took off 5 bases at V and 7 bases at J, with 8 bases between the two ends. In DNA, the CDR3 is TGTGCCAGCAGCGGGGGCCGTGAAGCTTTCTTT. Its protein is CASSGGREAFF.

The V and J genes are TRBV11-3 and TRBJ2-3; 8 bases map to TRBD2. Per the germline V gene, CDR1 is SGHNT and CDR2 is YENEEA. The J segment lost 6 bases and the V segment lost 5 bases, leaving 16 bases of the junction unmatched. The CDR3 covers 17 residues. CDR3 amino acids: CASSPPRAGGGRDTQYF. CDR3 nucleotides: TGTGCCAGCAGCCCACCCCGGGCGGGGGGCGGAAGGGATACGCAGTATTTT. Filled out from reference TRBV11-3 and TRBJ2-3, the complete variable domain reads EAGVVQSPRYKIIEKKQPVAFWCNPISGHNTLYWYLQNLGQGPELLIRYENEEAVDDSQLPKDRFSAERLKGVDSTLKIQPAELGDSAVYLCASSPPRAGGGRDTQYFGPGTRLTVL.

The chain recombines TRBV5-8 with TRBJ2-7; D assignment may be TRBD1 or TRBD2 (5 bases each). Germline CDR1 SGHTS, CDR2 YDEGEE. The CDR3 runs 15 residues. Trimming left V 0 bases short and J 4 bases short, with 14 bases between. The CDR3 loop reads CASSLGLGGGYEQYF. CDR3 nucleotides: TGTGCCAGCAGCTTGGGTCTTGGGGGTGGGTACGAGCAGTACTTC.

This clone was detected a few times. The rearrangement uses TRBV7-9 and TRBJ1-2; tentative D call: TRBD1 (5 bases). Looked up from germline, CDR1 is SEHNR and CDR2 is FQNEAQ (reference sequence). This CDR3 has 14 residues. With 5 bases removed from V and 2 bases from J, the gap between germline ends came to 12 bases. The CDR3 DNA reads TGTGCCAGCAGCCCTCGGGGGATCAACTATGGCTACACCTTC. This gives the protein CASSPRGINYGYTF.

The rearrangement joins TRBV20-1 to TRBJ2-5; no clear D. Germline CDR1 DFQATT, CDR2 SNEGSKA (reference sequence). V dropped 5 bases and J dropped 5 bases, with 9 bases sitting between them. The CDR3 has 11 residues. The chain's CDR3 is CSAPELETQYF. Here the CDR3 DNA reads TGCAGTGCTCCCGAATTGGAGACCCAGTACTTC.

The V gene is TRBV12-5, the J gene TRBJ1-5; the D is unclear. Germline V gene data show CDR1 as LGHNT and CDR2 as FRNRAP. The CDR3 is 17 amino acids. V was cut by 10 bases and J by 9 bases, with 31 bases left in between. CDR3 nucleotide sequence: TGTGCTACCCGACTGGGCCCCTTGGCCGGGAACCTTGGGCCCCAGCATTTT. Its protein is CATRLGPLAGNLGPQHF.

This clone has a single count. The chain joins TRBV18 to TRBJ1-3; TRBD1 is a possible D gene (5 bases). V lost 2 bases, J lost 3 bases, and 17 bases lay in between. CDR1 is KGHSH, CDR2 LQKENI, per germline. The CDR3 spans 17 residues. CDR3 DNA sequence: TGTGCCAGCTCACCATTGGTGCGTAGGGGCTTTGGAAACACCATATATTTT. The encoded protein is CASSPLVRRGFGNTIYF.

This sequence joins TRBV27 and TRBJ2-5; 7 bases align to TRBD1. CDR3 length: 15 amino acids. With V trimmed by 5 bases and J by 2 bases, 8 bases remained unmatched. Looked up from germline, CDR1 is MNHEY and CDR2 is SMNVEV (reference sequence). The CDR3 here is CASSHNRGRQETQYF. The CDR3, as DNA: TGTGCCAGCAGTCATAATAGGGGGCGACAAGAGACCCAGTACTTC.

V usage is TRBV28 and J usage is TRBJ2-2, with D perhaps assigned TRBD1 or TRBD2 (5 bases each). The V and J ends lost 3 bases and 4 bases respectively, with 6 bases between them. The germline V gene has CDR1 MDHEN and CDR2 SYDVKM. This CDR3 has 13 residues. The CDR3 DNA reads as TGTGCCAGCAGTTTGAGGGGCACCGGGGAGCTGTTTTTT. It translates to CASSLRGTGELFF.

V usage is TRBV6-5 and J usage is TRBJ1-3; D not certain. This CDR3 region has 13 residues. Trimming cost V 6 bases and J 0 bases, with 6 bases left between them. The germline CDR1 and CDR2 sequences are MNHEY and SVGAGI. CDR3 bases: TGTGCCAGCAGGGAATTCTCTGGAAACACCATATATTTT. Its protein product is CASREFSGNTIYF.

The chain joins TRBV18 to TRBJ1-1; 8 bases are a match to TRBD1. The CDR3 sequence is 14 residues long. Germline values: CDR1 KGHSH, CDR2 LQKENI. The trim removed 5 bases at V and 5 bases at J, leaving 7 bases unmatched. In DNA, the CDR3 is TGTGCCAGCTCATCCGACAGGGGTTCGACTGAAGCTTTCTTT. Its translation: CASSSDRGSTEAFF.

This clone was detected once. The chain has TRBV11-2 and TRBJ2-3, with unresolved D. The CDR3 runs to 12 residues. The ends were cut back, 2 bases at V and 4 bases at J, with 4 bases in the middle. The germline V gene has CDR1 SGHAT and CDR2 FQNNGV. CDR3 coding DNA: TGTGCCAGCAGCTTATGGTCAGATACGCAGTATTTT. It is translated as CASSLWSDTQYF.

The CDR3 DNA reads as TGCGCCAGCACGGAGGTAGGCCGATACCCCTATGAGCAGTTCTTC. As protein: CASTEVGRYPYEQFF. The chain uses TRBV5-1 and TRBJ2-1; D is possibly TRBD2 (5 bases). The CDR3 has 15 amino acids. Trimming took off 6 bases at V and 8 bases at J, with 21 bases between the two ends. Germline V gene sequence: CDR1 SGHRS, CDR2 YFSETQ.

V is TRBV10-2 and J is TRBJ2-7, with D perhaps TRBD1 (5 bases). Deletions cut 7 bases from V and 0 bases from J, with 10 bases between. The CDR3 totals 13 residues. Looked up from germline, CDR1 is WSHSY and CDR2 is SAAADI. The CDR3: CASILDSSYEQYF. The CDR3 region has the DNA TGCGCCAGCATTCTAGACAGCTCCTACGAGCAGTACTTC.

The V gene is TRBV5-1, the J gene TRBJ2-7, with TRBD2 matching 10 bases. Germline V gives CDR1 SGHRS, CDR2 YFSETQ. This CDR3 comprises 18 residues. V gave up 0 bases and J gave up 5 bases; unmatched junction bases: 14. CDR3 loop: CASSLVSSGGPRIHEQYF. CDR3 nucleotides: TGCGCCAGCAGCTTGGTTAGTAGCGGGGGGCCTAGGATCCACGAGCAGTACTTC.

The chain employs TRBV5-5 and TRBJ2-7; tentatively, D is TRBD1 (8 bases). Per germline, CDR1 SGHKS and CDR2 YYEKEE (reference sequence). The CDR3 is made up of 20 amino acids. V was clipped by 1 base and J by 6 bases, with 32 bases between them. CDR3 in amino acids: CASSLSDGFSGGQVVTEQYF. The CDR3 coding sequence is TGTGCCAGCAGCTTGTCAGATGGATTTTCGGGGGGACAGGTGGTTACCGAGCAGTACTTC.

The chain combines TRBV11-2 with TRBJ1-5, with 8 nucleotides matching TRBD1. Trimming removed 4 bases from V and 5 bases from J; junction bases left unmatched: 10. Germline assignment: CDR1 SGHAT and CDR2 FQNNGV. This CDR3 has 16 residues. Written as DNA, the CDR3 is TGTGCCAGCAGCTCCCCCGGGACAGGCCCGGATCAGCCCCAGCATTTT. Protein sequence: CASSSPGTGPDQPQHF.

This chain uses TRBV19 with TRBJ2-2; no definite D call. V lost 3 bases, J lost 5 bases, and 13 bases lay in between. The CDR3 is 15 amino acids. CDR1 LNHDA and CDR2 SQIVND come from the germline V gene (reference sequence). CDR3 loop: CASSIGAGLTGELFF. DNA for the CDR3: TGTGCCAGTAGTATTGGTGCAGGTTTAACCGGGGAGCTGTTTTTT.

This clone has only one observation. The chain carries TRBV6-6 and TRBJ1-3; TRBD1 agrees at 11 bases. Germline V gene data show CDR1 as MNHNY and CDR2 as SVGAGI (reference sequence). The CDR3 consists of 16 residues. Trimming cost V 4 bases and J 4 bases; bases outside gene matches: 6. CDR3 sequence (DNA): TGTGCCAGCAGTTGGGGACAGGGGGTAGGGGGAAACACCATATATTTT. Its translation: CASSWGQGVGGNTIYF.

The J gene is TRBJ1-1, the V gene TRBV29-1, with 8 positions matching TRBD1. The germline gives CDR1 SQVTM, CDR2 ANQGSEA. Trimming took 3 bases from V and 8 from J; bases not matched to a gene: 5. The CDR3 loop spans 12 amino acids. The CDR3 DNA follows: TGCAGCGTTGATCGACAGGGGCGCGAAGCTTTCTTT. Its protein is CSVDRQGREAFF.